A selection of T cell receptor beta chains follows, all from one sample in a study of cytomegalovirus exposure and HLA in healthy donors. Assay: immunoSEQ multiplex PCR; the TCRdb copy retains only in-frame clones and omits some. The profile shows roughly 160,000 clones, around 77% of them singletons. Sequencing used PBMCs. The receptors here all came from a man between 60 and 70 years old in good health and CMV-seronegative. The CDR3 runs from the conserved cysteine through the conserved F or W. Fields, in order: CDR3 DNA, CDR3 protein, V gene, D gene, clone size, J gene. D genes are given only for firm matches. Where a row states a size, it is once, few, many or the class of an expanded clone; other rows omit it.

DNA: TGTGCCAGTAGTAATGACAGGGGCCGTATCAATCAGCCCCAGCATTTT
CDR3: CASSNDRGRINQPQHF
V: TRBV19
D: TRBD1
size: NA
J: TRBJ1-5

DNA: TGTGCCAGCAGCCCAAACTCAGACAGTGCCTACGAGCAGTACTTC
CDR3: CASSPNSDSAYEQYF
V: TRBV4-2
D: NA
size: NA
J: TRBJ2-7

DNA: TGTGCCAGTAGTATAGTAGAGCAGGGGGCAGATACGCAGTATTTT
CDR3: CASSIVEQGADTQYF
V: TRBV19
D: TRBD1
size: NA
J: TRBJ2-3

DNA: TGTGCCAGCAGTTTATGGAGTAACACCGGGGAGCTGTTTTTT
CDR3: CASSLWSNTGELFF
V: TRBV27
D: NA
size: NA
J: TRBJ2-2

DNA: TGTGCCAGCAGTTTGGGGGACAGGGGGATTGCCTACGAGCAGTACTTC
CDR3: CASSLGDRGIAYEQYF
V: TRBV28
D: TRBD1
size: NA
J: TRBJ2-7

DNA: TGTGCCACAGCGGGGGGGCCGGGAGAGACCCAGTACTTC
CDR3: CATAGGPGETQYF
V: TRBV10-3
D: TRBD2
size: few
J: TRBJ2-5

DNA: TGTGCCAGCAGTTTATCGATCCCGGGACAGGGAGAGCAGTACTTC
CDR3: CASSLSIPGQGEQYF
V: TRBV27
D: TRBD1
size: once
J: TRBJ2-7

DNA: TGTGCCAGCAGACCCGCGGGACAGGGGGCTGGGGAGCAGTACTTC
CDR3: CASRPAGQGAGEQYF
V: TRBV7-2
D: TRBD1
size: NA
J: TRBJ2-7

DNA: TGTGCCAGCAGTGAAGGACAGGGAAATGAAAAACTGTTTTTT
CDR3: CASSEGQGNEKLFF
V: TRBV6-4
D: TRBD1
size: few
J: TRBJ1-4

DNA: TGTGCCAGCAGAAGGGGACAGGAAAATTCGCCCCTCCACTTT
CDR3: CASRRGQENSPLHF
V: TRBV7-8
D: TRBD1
size: NA
J: TRBJ1-6

DNA: TGTGCCAGCAGCGCCTATCTCGGCACAGACCTTGGGGAGACCCAGTACTTC
CDR3: CASSAYLGTDLGETQYF
V: TRBV9
D: NA
size: few
J: TRBJ2-5

DNA: TGTGCCAGCAGCCCGACAGGGACCTCCTACGAGCAGTACTTC
CDR3: CASSPTGTSYEQYF
V: TRBV6-1
D: TRBD1
size: NA
J: TRBJ2-7

DNA: TGTGCCAGCAGCTTGAAGAGGGAGACTGAAGCTTTCTTT
CDR3: CASSLKRETEAFF
V: TRBV5-6
D: NA
size: few
J: TRBJ1-1

DNA: TGTGCCGCAGGGAGGCCGAACACCGGGGAGCTGTTTTTT
CDR3: CAAGRPNTGELFF
V: TRBV19
D: NA
size: NA
J: TRBJ2-2

DNA: TGTGCCAGTAGTATGACTATCGGGGAGCAGTACTTC
CDR3: CASSMTIGEQYF
V: TRBV19
D: NA
size: NA
J: TRBJ2-7

DNA: TGTGCCAGCAGTCCACCCGGGGGGCAAGAGACCCAGTACTTC
CDR3: CASSPPGGQETQYF
V: TRBV28
D: TRBD2
size: NA
J: TRBJ2-5

DNA: TGTGCCAGCAGCTTAGATAAGTACCTAGCGGGGATCTACGAGCAGTACTTC
CDR3: CASSLDKYLAGIYEQYF
V: TRBV7-2
D: TRBD2
size: NA
J: TRBJ2-7

DNA: TGTGCCAGCAGCCTCCTTGTGCAGGGGAATTCACCCCTCCACTTT
CDR3: CASSLLVQGNSPLHF
V: TRBV28
D: NA
size: NA
J: TRBJ1-6

DNA: TGCGCCAGCAGCCTCGGAGCCACTAGCAGGGAGACCCAGTACTTC
CDR3: CASSLGATSRETQYF
V: TRBV4-3
D: NA
size: NA
J: TRBJ2-5

DNA: TGTGCCAGCAGCTTAGATGGGCGGGGGTTCTACAATGAGCAGTTCTTC
CDR3: CASSLDGRGFYNEQFF
V: TRBV11-2
D: TRBD2
size: NA
J: TRBJ2-1

DNA: TGCGCCAGCAGCCCAGGGACAGGGGCGAACACCGGGGAGCTGTTTTTT
CDR3: CASSPGTGANTGELFF
V: TRBV5-1
D: TRBD1
size: NA
J: TRBJ2-2

DNA: TGTGCCAGCAGCTTAGACGGGGGAAGCACAGATACGCAGTATTTT
CDR3: CASSLDGGSTDTQYF
V: TRBV7-2
D: NA
size: NA
J: TRBJ2-3

DNA: TGTGCCAGTAGTAACCAAGACAGGCGGTGGCAGTTCTTC
CDR3: CASSNQDRRWQFF
V: TRBV19
D: NA
size: once
J: TRBJ2-1

DNA: TGTGCCAGCAGTTTTTTCGGCAGGGATGTAGGAAACACCATATATTTT
CDR3: CASSFFGRDVGNTIYF
V: TRBV28
D: NA
size: once
J: TRBJ1-3

DNA: TGTGCCTGGAGTGGGAGGGGGGGGTTCTTATATGGCTACACCTTC
CDR3: CAWSGRGGFLYGYTF
V: TRBV30
D: NA
size: NA
J: TRBJ1-2

DNA: TGTGCCAGCAGCTCAGGCAGTAGGTCTGGGGCCAACGTCCTGACTTTC
CDR3: CASSSGSRSGANVLTF
V: TRBV11-3
D: NA
size: NA
J: TRBJ2-6